Shown below are 23 T cell receptor beta chains from a single sample sequenced in a study of cytomegalovirus exposure and HLA in healthy donors. Clones were read by immunoSEQ multiplex PCR, and TCRdb kept only the in-frame ones, dropping some. The table records fewer than 200,000 clones, roughly 85% of them present only once. Specimen: PBMCs. These receptors came from a man in his late teens or twenties in good health and CMV-seropositive.

This chain uses TRBV7-9 with TRBJ2-7; perhaps TRBD2 as D (6 bases). The CDR3 is 13 residues long. Germline lookup yields CDR1 SEHNR and CDR2 FQNEAQ (reference sequence). V was pared by 6 bases and J by 7 bases, with 16 bases between. DNA of the CDR3: TGTGCCAGCAGAGACGGAGGGAGAGGAGAGCAGTACTTC. Amino acid sequence: CASRDGGRGEQYF.

The genes are TRBV27 and TRBJ1-5; D is perhaps TRBD1 (6 bases). CDR3 length: 15 amino acids. Per the germline V gene, CDR1 is MNHEY and CDR2 is SMNVEV (reference sequence). V dropped 11 bases and J dropped 0 bases, with 17 bases sitting between them. The CDR3 reads CAPGGGRYSNQPQHF. The CDR3 DNA follows: TGTGCCCCCGGGGGGGGCCGGTATAGCAATCAGCCCCAGCATTTT.

As for this clone: At one end the junction does not follow the germline gene, possibly because of a read error. This chain links TRBV4-1 with TRBJ2-7; TRBD1 agrees at 8 bases. The CDR3 contains 15 residues. Germline CDR1 is MGHRA and CDR2 is YSYEKL. The CDR3 region is CTSSQDGGQGTEQYF. The CDR3 DNA is TGCACCAGCAGCCAAGATGGAGGACAGGGAACCGAGCAGTACTTC.

The V gene is TRBV30, the J gene TRBJ2-2; 7 nucleotides align to TRBD2. The junction had 4 bases not matched to a gene; V was cut back by 2 bases and J by 4 bases. Germline CDR1 is GTSNPN and CDR2 is SVGIG (reference sequence). The CDR3 totals 14 residues. CDR3 loop: CAWSLGRATGELFF. The DNA for the CDR3 is TGTGCCTGGAGTTTAGGGAGGGCCACCGGGGAGCTGTTTTTT.

This sequence joins TRBV11-3 and TRBJ2-7, with TRBD1 identical over 10 bases. V was pared by 10 bases and J by 4 bases, with 4 bases of the junction left unmatched. In germline, CDR1 is SGHNT, CDR2 YENEEA. The CDR3 covers 12 residues. The CDR3 coding sequence is TGTGCCACCCAGGGACAGGGGTACGAGCAGTACTTC. This sequence encodes CATQGQGYEQYF.

Remarks on this clone: The same CDR3 arises from other DNA sequences in this sample as well. This chain connects TRBV5-1 to TRBJ2-7; D remains unclear. This CDR3 spans 14 amino acids. Germline CDR1 reads SGHRS; CDR2 reads YFSETQ. Trimming stripped 0 bases from V and 3 bases from J, with 10 bases between. Here the CDR3 DNA reads TGCGCCAGCAGCTTGGCCGCAGGAAACTACGAGCAGTACTTC. Translated, it gives CASSLAAGNYEQYF.

V gene TRBV4-1 combines with J gene TRBJ1-6; D uncertain. V lost 1 base and J 14 bases, leaving 18 bases between the germline ends. This CDR3 is built from 15 residues. Per germline, CDR1 MGHRA and CDR2 YSYEKL. CDR3 residues: CASSQAGSPALTLHF. CDR3 sequence (DNA): TGCGCCAGCAGCCAAGCCGGGTCCCCGGCACTAACCCTCCACTTT.

The V and J genes are TRBV19 and TRBJ2-7, with TRBD2 matching over 7 bases. After removal of 5 bases from V and 2 bases from J, the junction contained 9 bases not matched to a gene. The CDR3 runs to 15 residues. Germline V CDR1 and CDR2: LNHDA, SQIVND (reference sequence). CDR3 amino acids: CASSLRLAAPYEQYF. For the CDR3, the DNA is TGTGCCAGTAGTCTACGCCTAGCGGCACCCTACGAGCAGTACTTC. Based on the CDR3 plus reference TRBV19 and TRBJ2-7, the full variable domain is DGGITQSPKYLFRKEGQNVTLSCEQNLNHDAMYWYRQDPGQGLRLIYYSQIVNDFQKGDIAEGYSVSREKKESFPLTVTSAQKNPTAFYLCASSLRLAAPYEQYFGPGTRLTVT.

This clone was seen just once. The V and J genes are TRBV11-1 and TRBJ2-5; TRBD1 matches 7 bases. The CDR3 runs to 15 residues. The trim removed 4 bases at V and 6 bases at J, leaving 11 bases unmatched. Looked up from germline, CDR1 is SGHAT and CDR2 is FQDESV (reference sequence). DNA for the CDR3: TGTGCCAGCAGCTCCTCCGGGACAGTATCCAAGACCCAGTACTTC. Translated: CASSSSGTVSKTQYF.

The V call is TRBV7-8, the J call TRBJ1-1; 7 positions match TRBD1. There are 13 residues in the CDR3. V dropped 5 bases and J dropped 1; count of bases not matched to a gene: 1. Germline assignment: CDR1 SGHVS and CDR2 FQNEAQ. CDR3 sequence reads: CASSTGANTEAFF. The CDR3 DNA sequence: TGTGCCAGCAGCACAGGGGCGAACACTGAAGCTTTCTTT.

This chain uses TRBV27 with TRBJ2-7, with 7 bases fitting TRBD1. This CDR3 contains 14 residues. Trimming at V came to 2 bases and at J to 3 bases, leaving 4 bases not matched to a gene. Germline V CDR1 and CDR2: MNHEY, SMNVEV (reference sequence). The CDR3 is CASSLKGQNYEQYF. The CDR3 DNA is TGTGCCAGCAGTTTAAAGGGACAGAACTACGAGCAGTACTTC.

This chain uses TRBV6-1 with TRBJ1-2; D ambiguous. V was clipped by 3 bases and J by 2 bases, with 13 bases between them. CDR3 size: 15 residues. Per the germline V gene, CDR1 is MNHNS and CDR2 is SASEGT. The CDR3 reads CASSDVTTGNYGYTF. As DNA, the CDR3 is TGTGCCAGCAGTGATGTCACGACTGGGAACTATGGCTACACCTTC.

The V call is TRBV11-3, the J call TRBJ2-3; 14 bases align to TRBD2. The CDR3 contains 15 residues. J gave up 5 bases and V 5 bases, and 3 bases lay outside the gene matches. Germline V gives CDR1 SGHNT, CDR2 YENEEA. The CDR3 coding sequence is TGTGCCAGCAGCGCCGGACTAGCGGGGGGAGATACGCAGTATTTT. Translation: CASSAGLAGGDTQYF.

The CDR3 is CASSGTSAGANVLTF. CDR3 coding DNA: TGTGCCAGCAGTGGGACATCCGCTGGGGCCAACGTCCTGACTTTC. This chain uses TRBV2 with TRBJ2-6; possibly TRBD1 for D (5 bases). Germline V lookup: CDR1 SNHLY, CDR2 FYNNEI. V was pared by 4 bases and J by 2 bases, with 9 bases between. This CDR3 is built from 15 residues.

This clone occurred once. The genes are TRBV5-1 and TRBJ1-2, with D perhaps TRBD1 (6 bases). V was shortened by 1 base and J by 4 bases, with 14 bases between the two germline ends. This CDR3 has 15 amino acids. CDR1 and CDR2 from the germline V gene are SGHRS and YFSETQ. In nucleotides, the CDR3 is TGCGCCAGCAGCTTGTTAGACAGGCCTCTCTATGGCTACACCTTC. Its translation is CASSLLDRPLYGYTF.

CDR3 region: CASRVQGTGNTIYF. The CDR3 DNA sequence: TGTGCCAGCAGGGTACAGGGGACTGGAAACACCATATATTTT. V usage is TRBV5-5 and J usage is TRBJ1-3, with 7 bases matching TRBD1. V lost 5 bases to trimming and J lost 2 bases; unmatched junction nucleotides: 4. CDR1 is SGHKS, CDR2 YYEKEE, per germline (reference sequence). The CDR3 spans 14 residues.

V and J are TRBV6-1 and TRBJ1-6; D is unclear. V was trimmed by 4 bases and J by 6 bases, leaving 19 bases between them. This CDR3 comprises 17 residues. CDR1 and CDR2 from the germline V gene are MNHNS and SASEGT. Here the CDR3 DNA reads TGTGCCAGCAGTGCTCAGAGGTGGATCGTGGCTAATTCACCCCTCCACTTT. Its translation: CASSAQRWIVANSPLHF.

This clone was counted between two and nine times. The V call is TRBV5-1, the J call TRBJ2-5; 8 nucleotides line up with TRBD2. With 4 bases clipped from V and 1 base from J, the junction kept 3 bases outside the gene matches. CDR1 SGHRS and CDR2 YFSETQ come from the germline V gene. This CDR3 has 14 amino acids. DNA of the CDR3: TGCGCCAGCAGCCCAGGACTAGCCCAAGAGACCCAGTACTTC. Amino acid sequence: CASSPGLAQETQYF.

The V gene is TRBV27, the J gene TRBJ2-1; 8 bases match TRBD1. Trimming removed 4 bases from V and 1 base from J; junction bases left unmatched: 3. Germline V gene sequence: CDR1 MNHEY, CDR2 SMNVEV (reference sequence). This CDR3 is 15 amino acids long. In DNA, the CDR3 is TGTGCCAGCAGTTACGGGACAGGATCCTACAATGAGCAGTTCTTC. Protein sequence: CASSYGTGSYNEQFF.

The chain employs TRBV6-5 and TRBJ2-1; D remains ambiguous. Trimming shortened V by 6 bases and J by 4 bases, and 7 bases separated the two germline ends. This CDR3 has 12 residues. The germline CDR1 and CDR2 sequences are MNHEY and SVGAGI. The CDR3 nucleotides are TGTGCCAGCAGCAATACTTACAATGAGCAGTTCTTC. It specifies CASSNTYNEQFF.

DNA of the CDR3: TGTGCCAGCAGCGTAGGGACAGGGCCCAATCAGCCCCAGCATTTT. Protein sequence: CASSVGTGPNQPQHF. The chain has TRBV9 and TRBJ1-5; 8 bases align to TRBD1. CDR1 and CDR2 (germline): SGDLS, YYNGEE. V shed 0 bases and J 3 bases; nucleotides not matched to a gene: 2. This CDR3 region has 15 residues.

The chain carries TRBV12-5 and TRBJ2-3; TRBD2 aligns across 7 bases. V was clipped by 9 bases and J by 3 bases; unmatched bases: 3. The germline gives CDR1 LGHNT, CDR2 FRNRAP. CDR3 length: 12 residues. CDR3 region: CASGGFTDTQYF. DNA of the CDR3: TGTGCTAGCGGGGGGTTTACAGATACGCAGTATTTT.

This clone was seen only a few times. This sequence joins TRBV19 and TRBJ1-1, with a possible D match to TRBD1 (5 bases). With 5 bases removed from V and 0 bases from J, the gap between germline ends came to 7 bases. CDR3 length: 13 amino acids. Germline V gene data show CDR1 as LNHDA and CDR2 as SQIVND (reference sequence). CDR3 in DNA: TGTGCCAGTAGTCGACAGCTGAACACTGAAGCTTTCTTT. This translates into CASSRQLNTEAFF.